The sequence of this TCR beta chain was determined in a study of T-cell reconstitution after alpha-beta-depleted transplantation in children. CDR3 size: 18 residues. CDR1 and CDR2 from the germline V gene are SGHAT and FQNNGV. The V and J ends lost 5 bases and 4 bases, in that order; junction bases with no gene match: 11. This clonotype has just a few counts. Construction of the TCRbeta library involved unique molecular identifiers. TCRdb reprocessed the PCR reads with MiXCR, giving one entry per CDR3 protein. This table has a few hundred thousand distinct CDR3 sequences, 10% appearing once. The sequence came from a human donor who donated a stem cell graft to a child with acute lymphoblastic leukemia. This chain links TRBV11-2 with TRBJ2-2, with TRBD2 matching over 12 bases. Sequenced here: PBMCs from the stem cell graft donor, sampled from the stem cell graft. CDR3 residues: CASSPGLAGLPSTGELFF. For the CDR3, the DNA is TGTGCCAGCAGCCCGGGACTAGCGGGTTTACCTTCCACCGGGGAGCTGTTTTTT.